This entry describes one TCR beta chain. This specimen belongs to a study of shared clonotypes between healthy human individuals. Terminally differentiated effector memory CD45RA+ cells were excluded from the naive CD8 cells, which were CD45RO-negative and positively selected for CCR7. This CDR3 region has 15 residues. The V gene's germline CDR1 is SGDLS and CDR2 YYNGEE. V gave up 0 bases and J gave up 4 bases, with 11 bases separating them. TCRdb's table, derived via immunoSEQ multiplex PCR, lists solely in-frame clones and lacks some. Of around 1.9 million clones in the sample, around 93% were seen once.

The chain has TRBV9 and TRBJ1-5; D is unclear. Material: naive CD8+ T cells from PBMCs. The receptor comes from a man between 18 and 29 years old in good health. Some clones in this sample may be carry-over from other donors' samples. CDR3 in DNA: TGTGCCAGCAGCGTAGATTGGTCAGCAAATCAGCCCCAGCATTTT. The encoded protein is CASSVDWSANQPQHF.